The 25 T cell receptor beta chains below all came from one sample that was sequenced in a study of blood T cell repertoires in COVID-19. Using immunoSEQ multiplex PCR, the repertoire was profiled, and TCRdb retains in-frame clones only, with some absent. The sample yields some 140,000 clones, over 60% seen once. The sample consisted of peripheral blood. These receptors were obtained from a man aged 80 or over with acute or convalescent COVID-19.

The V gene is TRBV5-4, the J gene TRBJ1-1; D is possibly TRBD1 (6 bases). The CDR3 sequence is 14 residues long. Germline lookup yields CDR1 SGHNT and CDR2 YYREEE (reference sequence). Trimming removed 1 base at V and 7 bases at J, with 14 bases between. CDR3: CASSLLTGRIEAFF. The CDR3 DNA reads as TGTGCCAGCAGCTTGTTGACAGGCAGAATTGAAGCTTTCTTT. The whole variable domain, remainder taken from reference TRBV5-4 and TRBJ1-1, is ETGVTQSPTHLIKTRGQQVTLRCSSQSGHNTVSWYQQALGQGPQFIFQYYREEENGRGNFPPRFSGLQFPNYSSELNVNALELDDSALYLCASSLLTGRIEAFFGQGTRLTVV.

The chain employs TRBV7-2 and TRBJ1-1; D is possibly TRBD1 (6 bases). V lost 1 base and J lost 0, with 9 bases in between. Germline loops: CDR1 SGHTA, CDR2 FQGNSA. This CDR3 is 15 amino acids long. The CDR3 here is CASSLVRGMNTEAFF. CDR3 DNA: TGTGCCAGCAGCTTAGTCAGGGGCATGAACACTGAAGCTTTCTTT.

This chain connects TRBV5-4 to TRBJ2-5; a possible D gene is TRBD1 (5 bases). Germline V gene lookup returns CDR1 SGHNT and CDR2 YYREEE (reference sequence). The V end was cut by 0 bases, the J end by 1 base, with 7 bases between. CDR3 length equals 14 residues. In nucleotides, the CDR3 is TGTGCCAGCAGCTTGGCCAGGGTCCAAGAGACCCAGTACTTC. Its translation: CASSLARVQETQYF.

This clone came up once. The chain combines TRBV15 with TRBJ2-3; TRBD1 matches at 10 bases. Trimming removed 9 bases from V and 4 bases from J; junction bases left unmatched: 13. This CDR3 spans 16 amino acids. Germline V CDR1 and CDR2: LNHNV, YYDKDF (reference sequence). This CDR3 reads CATKGTDRGFADTQYF. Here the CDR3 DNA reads TGTGCCACGAAGGGAACGGACAGGGGGTTTGCAGATACGCAGTATTTT.

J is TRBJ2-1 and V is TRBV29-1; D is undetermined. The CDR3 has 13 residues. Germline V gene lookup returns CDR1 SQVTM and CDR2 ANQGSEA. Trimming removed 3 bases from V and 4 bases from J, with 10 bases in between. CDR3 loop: CSVDLVWYNEQFF. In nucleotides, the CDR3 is TGCAGCGTTGACCTAGTTTGGTACAATGAGCAGTTCTTC.

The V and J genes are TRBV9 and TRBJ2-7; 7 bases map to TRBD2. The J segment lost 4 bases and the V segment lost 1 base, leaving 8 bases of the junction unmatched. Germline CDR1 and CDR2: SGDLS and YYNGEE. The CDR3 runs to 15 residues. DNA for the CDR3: TGTGCCAGCAGCGTATCTAGCGGAGAACTATACGAGCAGTACTTC. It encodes CASSVSSGELYEQYF.

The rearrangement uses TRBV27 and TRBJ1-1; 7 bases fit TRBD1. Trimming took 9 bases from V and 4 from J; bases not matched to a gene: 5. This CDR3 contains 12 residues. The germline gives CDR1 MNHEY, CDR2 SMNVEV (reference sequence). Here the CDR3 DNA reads TGTGCCAGTTCGACAGGGCTCACTGAAGCTTTCTTT. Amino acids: CASSTGLTEAFF.

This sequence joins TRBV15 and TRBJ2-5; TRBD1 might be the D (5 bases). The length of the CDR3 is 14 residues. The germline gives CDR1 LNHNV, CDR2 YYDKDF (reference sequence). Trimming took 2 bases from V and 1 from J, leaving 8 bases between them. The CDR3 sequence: CATSRRQIQETQYF. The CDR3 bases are TGTGCCACCAGCAGAAGACAGATCCAAGAGACCCAGTACTTC.

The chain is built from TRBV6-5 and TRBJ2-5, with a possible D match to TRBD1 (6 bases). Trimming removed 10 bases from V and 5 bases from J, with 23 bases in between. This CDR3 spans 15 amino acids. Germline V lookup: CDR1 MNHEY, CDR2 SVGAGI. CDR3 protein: CANQLGPGAGETQYF. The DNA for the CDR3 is TGTGCCAACCAGCTGGGACCAGGGGCTGGGGAGACCCAGTACTTC.

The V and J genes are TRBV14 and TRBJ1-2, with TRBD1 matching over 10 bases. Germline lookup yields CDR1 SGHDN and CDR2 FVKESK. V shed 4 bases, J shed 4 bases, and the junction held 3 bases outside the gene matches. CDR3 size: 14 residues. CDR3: CASSPGTGVYGYTF. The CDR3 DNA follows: TGTGCCAGCAGCCCCGGGACAGGGGTCTATGGCTACACCTTC.

The DNA of the CDR3 is TGTGCCAGCAGCAAACAGGCGGTGCAGTTTTCGACTCCGTTTTTT. Translating gives CASSKQAVQFSTPFF. The gene calls are TRBV28 and TRBJ1-4, with D possibly being TRBD1 (5 bases). The V end lost 6 bases, the J end lost 16 bases, and 27 bases lay between the germline ends. The CDR3 has 15 amino acids. Germline V gene lookup returns CDR1 MDHEN and CDR2 SYDVKM.

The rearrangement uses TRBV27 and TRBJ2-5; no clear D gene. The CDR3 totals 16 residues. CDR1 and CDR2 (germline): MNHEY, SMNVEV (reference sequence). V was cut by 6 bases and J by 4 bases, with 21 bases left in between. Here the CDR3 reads CASSSGSYHLSETQYF. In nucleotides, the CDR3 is TGTGCCAGCAGCTCCGGTTCCTACCACCTTTCAGAGACCCAGTACTTC.

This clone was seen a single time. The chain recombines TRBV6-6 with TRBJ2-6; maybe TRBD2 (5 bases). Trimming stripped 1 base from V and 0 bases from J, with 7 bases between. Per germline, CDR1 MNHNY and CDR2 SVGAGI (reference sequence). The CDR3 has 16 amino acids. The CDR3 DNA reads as TGTGCCAGCAGTTACTATGGGAGCTCTGGGGCCAACGTCCTGACTTTC. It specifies CASSYYGSSGANVLTF.

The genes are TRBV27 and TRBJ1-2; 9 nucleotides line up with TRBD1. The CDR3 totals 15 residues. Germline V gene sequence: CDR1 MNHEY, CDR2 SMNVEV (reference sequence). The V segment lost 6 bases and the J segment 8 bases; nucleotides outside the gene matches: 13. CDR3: CASRSRDRASGGYTF. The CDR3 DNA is TGTGCCAGCAGATCAAGGGACAGGGCGTCGGGAGGCTACACCTTC.

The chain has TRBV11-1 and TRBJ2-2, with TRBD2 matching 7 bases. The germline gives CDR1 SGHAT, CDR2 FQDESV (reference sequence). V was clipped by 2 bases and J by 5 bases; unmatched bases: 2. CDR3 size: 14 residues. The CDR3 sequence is CASSLSLATGELFF. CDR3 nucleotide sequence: TGTGCCAGCAGCTTATCACTAGCGACCGGGGAGCTGTTTTTT.

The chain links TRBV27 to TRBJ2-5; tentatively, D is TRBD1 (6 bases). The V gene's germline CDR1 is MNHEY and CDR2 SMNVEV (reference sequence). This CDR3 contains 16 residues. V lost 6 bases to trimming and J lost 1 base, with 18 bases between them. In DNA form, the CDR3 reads TGTGCCAGCAGGATAAATCCTGGACAGACCCAAGAGACCCAGTACTTC. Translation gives CASRINPGQTQETQYF.

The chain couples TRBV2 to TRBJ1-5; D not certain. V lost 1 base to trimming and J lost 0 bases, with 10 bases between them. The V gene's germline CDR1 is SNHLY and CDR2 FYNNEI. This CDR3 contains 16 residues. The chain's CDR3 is CASSEVPGLSNQPQHF. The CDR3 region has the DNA TGTGCCAGCAGTGAAGTCCCAGGCCTTAGCAATCAGCCCCAGCATTTT.

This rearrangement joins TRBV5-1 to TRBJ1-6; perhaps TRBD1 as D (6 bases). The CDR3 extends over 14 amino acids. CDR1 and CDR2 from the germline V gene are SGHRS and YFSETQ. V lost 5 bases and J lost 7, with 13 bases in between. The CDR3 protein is CASRTGTLNSPLHF. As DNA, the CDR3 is TGCGCCAGCAGGACCGGGACATTGAATTCACCCCTCCACTTT.

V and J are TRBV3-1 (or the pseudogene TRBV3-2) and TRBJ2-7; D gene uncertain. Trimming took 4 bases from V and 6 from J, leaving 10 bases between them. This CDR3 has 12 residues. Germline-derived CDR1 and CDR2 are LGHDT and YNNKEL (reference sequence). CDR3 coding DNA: TGTGCCAGCAGCCGAGGCCCAGTCGAGCAGTACTTC. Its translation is CASSRGPVEQYF.

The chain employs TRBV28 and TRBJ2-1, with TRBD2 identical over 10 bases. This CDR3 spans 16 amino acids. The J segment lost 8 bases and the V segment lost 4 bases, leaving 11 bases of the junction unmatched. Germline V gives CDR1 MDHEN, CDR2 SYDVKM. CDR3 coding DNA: TGTGCCAGCAGTTCCCCGTCTTTAGCGGGGGGTTATGAGCAGTTCTTC. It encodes CASSSPSLAGGYEQFF.

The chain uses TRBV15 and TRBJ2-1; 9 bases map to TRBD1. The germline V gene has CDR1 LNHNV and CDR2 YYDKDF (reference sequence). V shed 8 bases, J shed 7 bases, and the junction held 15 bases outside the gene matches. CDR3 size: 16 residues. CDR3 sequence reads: CATAWGAGTGNNEQFF. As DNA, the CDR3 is TGTGCCACCGCTTGGGGGGCCGGGACAGGGAATAATGAGCAGTTCTTC.

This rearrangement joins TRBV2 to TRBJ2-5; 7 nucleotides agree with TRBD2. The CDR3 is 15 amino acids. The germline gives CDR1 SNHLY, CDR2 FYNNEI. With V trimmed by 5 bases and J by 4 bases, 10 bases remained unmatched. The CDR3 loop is CASSPLRLAAETQYF. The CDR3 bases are TGTGCCAGCAGTCCCCTAAGGCTAGCGGCAGAGACCCAGTACTTC.

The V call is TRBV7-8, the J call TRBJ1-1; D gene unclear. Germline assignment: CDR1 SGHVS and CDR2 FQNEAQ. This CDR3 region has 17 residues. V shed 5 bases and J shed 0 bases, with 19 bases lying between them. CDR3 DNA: TGTGCCAGCAGCCGCCAGAATACCAGGTTCATGAACACTGAAGCTTTCTTT. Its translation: CASSRQNTRFMNTEAFF. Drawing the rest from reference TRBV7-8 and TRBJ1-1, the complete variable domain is GAGVSQSPRYKVAKRGQDVALRCDPISGHVSLFWYQQALGQGPEFLTYFQNEAQLDKSGLPSDRFFAERPEGSVSTLKIQRTQQEDSAVYLCASSRQNTRFMNTEAFFGQGTRLTVV.

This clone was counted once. CDR3 sequence (DNA): TGTGCCAGCAGCTTATCGCAGGGGGGTAACTATGGCTACACCTTC. As protein: CASSLSQGGNYGYTF. V and J are TRBV7-2 and TRBJ1-2, with 7 nucleotides matching TRBD1. V lost 2 bases to trimming and J lost 1 base; unmatched junction nucleotides: 4. The CDR3 runs 15 residues. The germline V gene has CDR1 SGHTA and CDR2 FQGNSA.

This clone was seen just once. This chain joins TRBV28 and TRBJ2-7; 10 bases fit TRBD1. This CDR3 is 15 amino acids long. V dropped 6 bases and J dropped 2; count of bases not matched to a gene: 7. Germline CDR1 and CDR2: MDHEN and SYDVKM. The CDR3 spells CASRGQGWGAYEQYF. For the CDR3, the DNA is TGTGCCAGCAGGGGACAGGGGTGGGGGGCCTACGAGCAGTACTTC.